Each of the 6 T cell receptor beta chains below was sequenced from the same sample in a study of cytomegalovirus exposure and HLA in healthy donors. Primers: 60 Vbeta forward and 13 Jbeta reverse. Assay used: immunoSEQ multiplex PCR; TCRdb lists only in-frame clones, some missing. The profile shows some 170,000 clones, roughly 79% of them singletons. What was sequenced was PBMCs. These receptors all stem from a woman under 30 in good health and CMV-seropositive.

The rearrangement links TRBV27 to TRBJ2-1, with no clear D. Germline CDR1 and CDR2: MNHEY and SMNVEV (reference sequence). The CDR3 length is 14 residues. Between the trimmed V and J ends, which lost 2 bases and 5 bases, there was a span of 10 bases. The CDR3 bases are TGTGCCAGCAGTTTAACCAGGTGGGACAATGAGCAGTTCTTC. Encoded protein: CASSLTRWDNEQFF.

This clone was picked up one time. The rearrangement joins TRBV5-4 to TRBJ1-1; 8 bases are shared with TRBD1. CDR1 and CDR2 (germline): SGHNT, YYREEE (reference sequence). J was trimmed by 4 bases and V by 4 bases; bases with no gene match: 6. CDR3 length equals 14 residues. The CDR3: CASSETGGGTEAFF. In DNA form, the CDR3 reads TGTGCCAGCAGCGAAACAGGGGGGGGCACTGAAGCTTTCTTT.

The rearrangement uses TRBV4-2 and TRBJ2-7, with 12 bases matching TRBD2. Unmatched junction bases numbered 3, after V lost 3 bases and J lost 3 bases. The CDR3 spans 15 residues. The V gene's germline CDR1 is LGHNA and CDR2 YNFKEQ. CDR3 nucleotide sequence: TGTGCCAGCAGCCACCCGGGACTAGCGGGCTACGAGCAGTACTTC. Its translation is CASSHPGLAGYEQYF.

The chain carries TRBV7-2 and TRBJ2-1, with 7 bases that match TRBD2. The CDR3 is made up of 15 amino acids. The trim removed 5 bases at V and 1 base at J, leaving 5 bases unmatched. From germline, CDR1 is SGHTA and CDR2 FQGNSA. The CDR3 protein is CASSQSGNSYNEQFF. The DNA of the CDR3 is TGTGCCAGCAGCCAAAGCGGGAATTCCTACAATGAGCAGTTCTTC.

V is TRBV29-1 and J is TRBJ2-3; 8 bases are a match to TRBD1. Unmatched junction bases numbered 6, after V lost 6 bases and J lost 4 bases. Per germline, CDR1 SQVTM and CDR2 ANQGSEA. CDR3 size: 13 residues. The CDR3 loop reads CSVLRGLADTQYF. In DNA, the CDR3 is TGCAGCGTCCTCAGGGGGCTGGCAGATACGCAGTATTTT.

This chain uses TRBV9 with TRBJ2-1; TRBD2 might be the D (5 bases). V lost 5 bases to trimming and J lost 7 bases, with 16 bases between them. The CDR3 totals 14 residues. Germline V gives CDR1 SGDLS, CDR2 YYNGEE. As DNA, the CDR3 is TGTGCCAGCAGTCGGAATAACCGCGGGAATGAGCAGTTCTTC. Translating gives CASSRNNRGNEQFF. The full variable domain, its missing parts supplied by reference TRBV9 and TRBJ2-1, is DSGVTQTPKHLITATGQRVTLRCSPRSGDLSVYWYQQSLDQGLQFLIQYYNGEERAKGNILERFSAQQFPDLHSELNLSSLELGDSALYFCASSRNNRGNEQFFGPGTRLTVL.